Below, 28 T cell receptor beta chains from the same sample are listed, as sequenced in a study of human T cells and chemical hapten exposure. Described time point: patch test 1, 2 weeks after DPC sensitization. Treatment here: therapeutic diphenylcyclopropenone sensitization with weekly scalp DPC. One entry per CDR3 protein results from TCRdb running MiXCR on the RACE reads. This sample yields 90,000 or so distinct CDR3 sequences, of which about 10% are seen a single time; around 2.2% belongs to the top ten. The source material was whole blood, sampled in connection with sensitization to the hapten diphenylcyclopropenone (DPC). The origin of the receptors is a man aged 40-49 years with alopecia areata. Some clones in this sample may be carry-over from other donors' samples.

The chain has TRBV29-1 and TRBJ1-3; weak D call: TRBD1 (5 bases). Looked up from germline, CDR1 is SQVTM and CDR2 is ANQGSEA. The CDR3 runs to 16 residues. V was cut by 4 bases and J by 0 bases, with 16 bases left in between. CDR3 in DNA: TGCAGCGTTGGGGTAGCGGGGCCCGTCTCTGGAAACACCATATATTTT. Translating it yields CSVGVAGPVSGNTIYF.

The V gene is TRBV2, the J gene TRBJ2-2; possible D gene TRBD1, 6 bases. This CDR3 is built from 14 residues. Per germline, CDR1 SNHLY and CDR2 FYNNEI. The V gene lost 3 bases and the J gene lost 6 bases, with 11 bases spanning the gap. DNA for the CDR3: TGTGCCAGCAGTGAGAGACAGGTATCCGGGGAGCTGTTTTTT. Amino acid sequence: CASSERQVSGELFF.

The CDR3 reads CASSYPGRSTQYF. In DNA form, the CDR3 reads TGTGCCAGCAGTTACCCCGGCCGGTCGACCCAGTACTTC. The gene calls are TRBV6-2 or TRBV6-3 and TRBJ2-5, with D uncertain. Trimming pared 2 bases from V and 7 bases from J, leaving 11 bases between. CDR1 and CDR2 (germline): MNHEY, SVGEGT. The CDR3 is made up of 13 amino acids.

The rearrangement joins TRBV6-6 to TRBJ1-2; 7 nucleotides agree with TRBD1. With 6 bases clipped from V and 7 bases from J, the junction kept 14 bases outside the gene matches. This CDR3 region has 15 residues. Germline lookup yields CDR1 MNHNY and CDR2 SVGAGI (reference sequence). Written as DNA, the CDR3 is TGTGCCAGCAGCTGGGACAGAATCGCGGAAGTTGGCTACACCTTC. It codes for CASSWDRIAEVGYTF.

The V and J genes are TRBV6-6 and TRBJ2-5; D is perhaps TRBD2 (6 bases). The CDR3 extends over 14 amino acids. The V end was cut by 2 bases, the J end by 5 bases, with 12 bases between. The germline gives CDR1 MNHNY, CDR2 SVGAGI (reference sequence). CDR3 residues: CASSYGGVGETQYF. In DNA form, the CDR3 reads TGTGCCAGCAGTTACGGCGGGGTCGGTGAGACCCAGTACTTC.

CDR3 sequence (DNA): TGTGCCACCAGTGATTCGGGCGGGTTCTATGAGCAGTTCTTC. This codes for CATSDSGGFYEQFF. The chain uses TRBV24-1 and TRBJ2-1; D is possibly TRBD2 (5 bases). CDR1 and CDR2 from the germline V gene are KGHDR and SFDVKD. The CDR3 length is 14 residues. Trimming pared 2 bases from V and 8 bases from J, leaving 12 bases between.

This clonotype turned up a few times. The rearrangement joins TRBV4-3 to TRBJ2-2; D is unresolved. CDR1 is LGHNA, CDR2 YSLEER, per germline. V gave up 2 bases and J gave up 5 bases, with 9 bases separating them. This CDR3 has 14 residues. The CDR3 protein is CASSQLVGTGELFF. CDR3 bases: TGCGCCAGCAGCCAATTAGTGGGTACCGGGGAGCTGTTTTTT.

A few counts support this clonotype. The rearrangement joins TRBV6-5 to TRBJ1-5; no definite D call. V lost 2 bases, J lost 6 bases, and 8 bases lay in between. In germline, CDR1 is MNHEY, CDR2 SVGAGI. The CDR3 covers 13 residues. This CDR3 reads CASSYGRGQPQHF. The DNA for the CDR3 is TGTGCCAGCAGTTACGGACGGGGTCAGCCCCAGCATTTT.

CDR3 protein: CASSQDLWQGALLFYEQYF. The CDR3 nucleotides read TGTGCCAGCAGCCAAGATTTGTGGCAGGGGGCTCTCCTTTTCTACGAGCAGTACTTC. The J gene is TRBJ2-7, the V gene TRBV14; TRBD1 agrees at 8 bases. CDR3 length: 19 amino acids. The J segment lost 3 bases and the V segment lost 0 bases, leaving 16 bases of the junction unmatched. Per germline, CDR1 SGHDN and CDR2 FVKESK.

V and J are TRBV28 and TRBJ2-7; the D gene is possibly TRBD2 (5 bases). The CDR3 has 13 residues. Germline values: CDR1 MDHEN, CDR2 SYDVKM. V was shortened by 5 bases and J by 3 bases, with 11 bases between the two germline ends. The CDR3 DNA reads as TGTGCCAGCAGTACGGGATCCCTCTACGAGCAGTACTTC. This translates into CASSTGSLYEQYF.

The DNA of the CDR3 is TGTGCCAGCAGTTTTAGCGGGGTGGGAGGAGGGACTGAGCAGTTCTTC. It encodes CASSFSGVGGGTEQFF. The rearrangement links TRBV7-2 to TRBJ2-1; 8 bases are a match to TRBD2. The CDR3 has 16 residues. The V gene end was trimmed by 6 bases and the J gene end by 9 bases; junction bases not matched to a gene: 16. Germline V lookup: CDR1 SGHTA, CDR2 FQGNSA. The whole variable domain, remainder taken from reference TRBV7-2 and TRBJ2-1, is GAGVSQSPSNKVTEKGKDVELRCDPISGHTALYWYRQSLGQGLEFLIYFQGNSAPDKSGLPSDRFSAERTGGSVSTLTIQRTQQEDSAVYLCASSFSGVGGGTEQFFGPGTRLTVL.

This clonotype was seen only a few times. This sequence joins TRBV14 and TRBJ2-3; possible D gene TRBD1, 5 bases. The V and J ends lost 4 bases and 6 bases respectively, with 17 bases between them. Germline CDR1 reads SGHDN; CDR2 reads FVKESK. There are 15 residues in the CDR3. CDR3 amino acids: CASSPPGQVPDTQYF. CDR3 in DNA: TGTGCCAGCAGCCCCCCAGGGCAGGTTCCCGATACGCAGTATTTT.

Only a few counts were recorded for this clonotype. The rearrangement links TRBV3-1 to TRBJ2-2; 8 bases fit TRBD2. The CDR3 extends over 15 amino acids. The J segment lost 4 bases and the V segment lost 4 bases, leaving 5 bases of the junction unmatched. Germline V gene lookup returns CDR1 LGHDT and CDR2 YNNKEL (reference sequence). CDR3 coding DNA: TGTGCCAGCAGCCCCGCGGGGGGCGGCACCGGGGAGCTGTTTTTT. This sequence encodes CASSPAGGGTGELFF.

In its sample, this clonotype was seen many times. J is TRBJ1-2 and V is TRBV28; 7 bases line up with TRBD1. Per germline, CDR1 MDHEN and CDR2 SYDVKM. The junction had 19 bases not matched to a gene; V was cut back by 3 bases and J by 3 bases. This CDR3 spans 19 amino acids. As DNA, the CDR3 is TGTGCCAGCAGTTTCCGCCGTGGGACAGCCTCCAGTCTCTACTATGGCTACACCTTC. Translation: CASSFRRGTASSLYYGYTF.

The chain links TRBV5-1 to TRBJ2-3; 7 positions match TRBD2. The CDR3 is 15 residues long. Germline V gene sequence: CDR1 SGHRS, CDR2 YFSETQ. The ends lost 5 bases at V and 4 bases at J; junction bases unmatched: 10. CDR3 nucleotide sequence: TGCGCCAGCAGACTAACTAGCGAGTCCGCAGATACGCAGTATTTT. Translating it yields CASRLTSESADTQYF.

The gene calls are TRBV24-1 and TRBJ2-1, with D unresolved. V was trimmed by 6 bases and J by 11 bases, leaving 10 bases between them. CDR1 is KGHDR, CDR2 SFDVKD, per germline. The CDR3 is made up of 11 amino acids. The CDR3 nucleotides are TGTGCCACCAGTTCCCCTCAAAAGCAGTTCTTC. Its translation is CATSSPQKQFF.

The J gene is TRBJ2-7, the V gene TRBV30; a weak D match, TRBD1 (6 bases). The CDR3 sequence is 14 residues long. Looked up from germline, CDR1 is GTSNPN and CDR2 is SVGIG (reference sequence). Trimming removed 5 bases from V and 0 bases from J, with 14 bases in between. CDR3 in amino acids: CAWRLWDNSYEQYF. Here the CDR3 DNA reads TGTGCCTGGCGCCTCTGGGACAACTCCTACGAGCAGTACTTC.

This clonotype was seen a handful of times. The V call is TRBV6-2 or TRBV6-3, the J call TRBJ2-5, with 10 bases fitting TRBD2. The CDR3 extends over 17 amino acids. CDR1 is MNHEY, CDR2 SVGEGT, per germline. V dropped 4 bases and J dropped 0; count of bases not matched to a gene: 8. Here the CDR3 DNA reads TGTGCCAGCAGTTTCCCGGGACTAGCGCCACACCAAGAGACCCAGTACTTC. Translated: CASSFPGLAPHQETQYF.

This clonotype came up a few times. The chain uses TRBV3-1 and TRBJ2-1, with no clear D. The ends were cut back, 7 bases at V and 6 bases at J, with 7 bases in the middle. The length of the CDR3 is 11 residues. CDR1 is LGHDT and CDR2 is YNNKEL in the germline V gene (reference sequence). The CDR3 protein is CASIYPNEQFF. The CDR3 DNA follows: TGTGCCAGCATCTACCCCAATGAGCAGTTCTTC.

This chain links TRBV10-3 with TRBJ2-3; a weak D match, TRBD1 (5 bases). Looked up from germline, CDR1 is ENHRY and CDR2 is SYGVKD. With 5 bases removed from V and 6 bases from J, the gap between germline ends came to 12 bases. The CDR3 consists of 13 residues. CDR3 nucleotides: TGTGCCATCAGTTCGGACACTTCGGATACGCAGTATTTT. This translates into CAISSDTSDTQYF.

V gene TRBV7-2 combines with J gene TRBJ2-7; TRBD1 agrees at 8 bases. The CDR3 is made up of 15 amino acids. J gave up 4 bases and V 2 bases, and 7 bases lay outside the gene matches. The germline V gene has CDR1 SGHTA and CDR2 FQGNSA. CDR3 nucleotides: TGTGCCAGCAGCTTAATAGGACAGGGTGGATACGAGCAGTACGTC. This gives the protein CASSLIGQGGYEQYV.

This clonotype was observed many times. This chain links TRBV6-2 or TRBV6-3 with TRBJ1-5; D gene uncertain. The V and J ends lost 2 bases and 5 bases respectively, with 10 bases between them. This CDR3 is built from 14 residues. Germline V gives CDR1 MNHEY, CDR2 SVGEGT. The CDR3 loop is CASSYPRDDQPQHF. The CDR3 DNA reads as TGTGCCAGCAGTTACCCGAGGGATGATCAGCCCCAGCATTTT.

This clonotype appeared many times. V and J are TRBV15 and TRBJ1-1, with D possibly being TRBD1 (5 bases). The germline V gene has CDR1 LNHNV and CDR2 YYDKDF (reference sequence). There are 13 residues in the CDR3. The V gene lost 0 bases and the J gene lost 13 bases, with 15 bases spanning the gap. CDR3: CATSREEAREIFF. For the CDR3, the DNA is TGTGCCACCAGCAGAGAGGAGGCCAGGGAGATTTTCTTT.

This clonotype was seen many times. The CDR3 is CSAMRGPSSYNSPLHF. The CDR3 DNA is TGCAGTGCTATGAGGGGGCCAAGCTCCTATAATTCACCCCTCCACTTT. V and J are TRBV20-1 and TRBJ1-6, with 7 bases that match TRBD1. CDR1 is DFQATT and CDR2 is SNEGSKA in the germline V gene (reference sequence). The CDR3 is 16 amino acids. V lost 4 bases to trimming and J lost 0 bases; unmatched junction nucleotides: 6.

This clonotype was detected only a few times. The chain uses TRBV28 and TRBJ2-3, with D hard to call. Trimming stripped 5 bases from V and 3 bases from J, with 15 bases between. Germline assignment: CDR1 MDHEN and CDR2 SYDVKM. The CDR3 is 15 amino acids. This CDR3 reads CASSPRVVRTDTQYF. In nucleotides, the CDR3 is TGTGCCAGCAGTCCCCGGGTTGTTAGGACAGATACGCAGTATTTT.

This clonotype was detected ten times or more. The rearrangement uses TRBV27 and TRBJ2-1; the D is unclear. V was trimmed by 3 bases and J by 7 bases, leaving 10 bases between them. The CDR3 spans 13 residues. Germline V CDR1 and CDR2: MNHEY, SMNVEV (reference sequence). The CDR3 bases are TGTGCCAGCAGTTTCTTCGGTGTGAATGAGCAGTTCTTC. Translating it yields CASSFFGVNEQFF.

This clonotype was recorded once. A clone one base away is much larger, so this may be a read error. This chain joins TRBV20-1 and TRBJ2-7, with 13 bases lining up with TRBD2. The germline V gene has CDR1 DFQATT and CDR2 SNEGSKA (reference sequence). Trimming cost V 5 bases and J 9 bases; bases outside gene matches: 10. The CDR3 runs 14 residues. CDR3 region: CSAPPGLAGRGQYF. CDR3 nucleotides: TGCAGTGCTCCCCCGGGACTAGCGGGACGCGGGCAGTACTTC.

The chain couples TRBV29-1 to TRBJ2-3; D might be TRBD2 (6 bases). CDR3 size: 11 residues. Looked up from germline, CDR1 is SQVTM and CDR2 is ANQGSEA. Trimming left V 6 bases short and J 8 bases short, with 12 bases between. The chain's CDR3 is CSVPRLGTQYF. CDR3 in DNA: TGCAGCGTGCCCAGACTAGGTACGCAGTATTTT.